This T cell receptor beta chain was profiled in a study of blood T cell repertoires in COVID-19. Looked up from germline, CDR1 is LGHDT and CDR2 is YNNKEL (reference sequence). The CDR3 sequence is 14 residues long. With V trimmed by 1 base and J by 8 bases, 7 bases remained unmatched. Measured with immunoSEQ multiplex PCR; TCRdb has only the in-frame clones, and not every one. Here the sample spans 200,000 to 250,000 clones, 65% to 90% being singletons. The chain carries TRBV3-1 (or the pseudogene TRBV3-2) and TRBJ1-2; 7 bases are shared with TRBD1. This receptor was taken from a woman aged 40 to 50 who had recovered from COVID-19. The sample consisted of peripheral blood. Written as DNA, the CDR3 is TGTGCCAGCAGCCAAGGACAGGGAATACAAGGCTACACCTTC. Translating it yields CASSQGQGIQGYTF.